One and the same sample provided the 23 T cell receptor beta chains below, sequenced in a study of blood T cell repertoires in COVID-19. Libraries were prepared by immunoSEQ multiplex PCR; TCRdb keeps only in-frame clonotypes and omits some of them. In the table there are around 130,000 clones, roughly nine tenths of which are singletons. The specimen sequenced was peripheral blood. The source of these receptors is a man aged 50 to 59 with active COVID-19.

V gene TRBV2 combines with J gene TRBJ2-4; tentative D call: TRBD2 (5 bases). Germline V CDR1 and CDR2: SNHLY, FYNNEI. The CDR3 is 13 residues long. V lost 8 bases and J 0 bases, leaving 8 bases between the germline ends. The CDR3 spells CASGGVAKNIQYF. DNA for the CDR3: TGTGCCAGCGGAGGTGTAGCCAAAAACATTCAGTACTTC. The full variable domain, completed using reference TRBV2 and TRBJ2-4, is EPEVTQTPSHQVTQMGQEVILRCVPISNHLYFYWYRQILGQKVEFLVSFYNNEISEKSEIFDDQFSVERPDGSNFTLKIRSTKLEDSAMYFCASGGVAKNIQYFGAGTRLSVL.

The chain links TRBV5-1 to TRBJ2-7, with TRBD1 identical over 8 bases. Trimming took 0 bases from V and 3 from J; bases not matched to a gene: 11. The CDR3 extends over 17 amino acids. Germline values: CDR1 SGHRS, CDR2 YFSETQ. The CDR3 is CASSLDRTTGADYEQYF. The CDR3 bases are TGCGCCAGCAGCTTGGATCGAACGACAGGGGCGGACTACGAGCAGTACTTC.

The chain joins TRBV5-8 to TRBJ1-1; tentative D call: TRBD1 (5 bases). This CDR3 region has 16 residues. CDR1 SGHTS and CDR2 YDEGEE come from the germline V gene. Trimming took 4 bases from V and 6 from J, leaving 22 bases between them. CDR3 DNA sequence: TGTGCCAGCAGCCAAACCGGGACTGCCAAGGGGCCTGAAGCTTTCTTT. Encoded protein: CASSQTGTAKGPEAFF. Combining the CDR3 with reference TRBV5-8 and TRBJ1-1 gives the whole variable domain EAGVTQSPTHLIKTRGQQATLRCSPISGHTSVYWYQQALGLGLQFLLWYDEGEERNRGNFPPRFSGRQFPNYSSELNVNALELEDSALYLCASSQTGTAKGPEAFFGQGTRLTVV.

The chain has TRBV6-5 and TRBJ2-1; weak D call: TRBD1 (5 bases). The V gene's germline CDR1 is MNHEY and CDR2 SVGAGI. The V gene lost 7 bases and the J gene lost 1 base, with 8 bases spanning the gap. The CDR3 contains 13 residues. The CDR3 nucleotides read TGTGCCAGCATCAGGGTTTCCTACAATGAGCAGTTCTTC. Residues: CASIRVSYNEQFF.

J is TRBJ1-6 and V is TRBV5-6, with TRBD1 identical over 10 bases. CDR3 length: 19 residues. Germline values: CDR1 SGHDT, CDR2 YYEEEE. Germline trimming cut 4 bases from V and 9 bases from J; bases unmatched to any gene: 19. The CDR3 protein is CASSPSGTGAIPRGSPLHF. In nucleotides, the CDR3 is TGTGCCAGCAGCCCATCCGGGACAGGGGCGATACCAAGGGGTTCACCCCTCCACTTT.

The rearrangement uses TRBV7-2 and TRBJ2-1; TRBD2 agrees at 8 bases. Trimming cost V 5 bases and J 6 bases; bases outside gene matches: 9. Looked up from germline, CDR1 is SGHTA and CDR2 is FQGNSA. This CDR3 comprises 15 residues. The CDR3 here is CASSIVAGTSNEQFF. DNA of the CDR3: TGTGCCAGCAGCATCGTAGCCGGGACTAGCAATGAGCAGTTCTTC.

This clone was seen just once. This chain uses TRBV6-5 with TRBJ1-6; D perhaps matches TRBD1 (5 bases). Germline V gene data show CDR1 as MNHEY and CDR2 as SVGAGI. The germline V and J ends were trimmed by 2 bases and 7 bases, with 12 bases remaining between them. CDR3 length equals 15 residues. The CDR3 spells CASSYTGPGNSPLHF. The CDR3 DNA follows: TGTGCCAGCAGTTACACTGGGCCAGGGAATTCACCCCTCCACTTT.

J is TRBJ2-1 and V is TRBV12-5; TRBD2 is a possible D gene (6 bases). The germline gives CDR1 LGHNT, CDR2 FRNRAP. The CDR3 is 15 residues long. The V and J ends lost 5 bases and 7 bases respectively, with 18 bases between them. The CDR3 reads CASGPLSGRRNEQFF. The CDR3 DNA reads TGTGCTAGTGGTCCCCTCTCCGGGAGAAGAAATGAGCAGTTCTTC.

The CDR3, as DNA: TGTGCCAGCAGCCTCGACAGCTACTATGGCTACACCTTC. Protein product: CASSLDSYYGYTF. The chain carries TRBV6-5 and TRBJ1-2, with a possible D match to TRBD1 (5 bases). V was cut by 6 bases and J by 3 bases, with 11 bases left in between. Germline assignment: CDR1 MNHEY and CDR2 SVGAGI. The CDR3 is 13 amino acids.

On this clone: A read error may produce the germline difference seen at one junction end. V gene TRBV5-4 combines with J gene TRBJ2-1; 10 positions match TRBD2. The V gene's germline CDR1 is SGHNT and CDR2 YYREEE (reference sequence). CDR3 length equals 12 residues. The CDR3 loop reads CASSLIGLADVF. CDR3 nucleotides: TGTGCCAGCAGCTTAATTGGACTAGCGGACGTCTTC.

This clone is a singleton in its sample. The chain carries TRBV30 and TRBJ2-3; no reliable D call. The CDR3 is 16 amino acids. Deletions cut 3 bases from V and 2 bases from J, with 18 bases between. Germline loops: CDR1 GTSNPN, CDR2 SVGIG (reference sequence). The CDR3 is CAWRVTRGFNTDTQYF. The CDR3 coding sequence is TGTGCCTGGAGGGTGACTCGAGGATTTAACACAGATACGCAGTATTTT. Full variable domain (outside the CDR3, taken from reference TRBV30 and TRBJ2-3): SQTIHQWPATLVQPVGSPLSLECTVEGTSNPNLYWYRQAAGRGLQLLFYSVGIGQISSEVPQNLSASRPQDRQFILSSKKLLLSDSGFYLCAWRVTRGFNTDTQYFGPGTRLTVL.

The genes are TRBV5-1 and TRBJ2-1; D may be TRBD1 (6 bases). Trimming left V 3 bases short and J 9 bases short, with 16 bases between. Per the germline V gene, CDR1 is SGHRS and CDR2 is YFSETQ. There are 14 residues in the CDR3. This CDR3 is CASSSGDRSREQFF. DNA for the CDR3: TGCGCCAGCAGCTCAGGGGACCGCAGCCGTGAGCAGTTCTTC. The whole variable domain, remainder taken from reference TRBV5-1 and TRBJ2-1, is KAGVTQTPRYLIKTRGQQVTLSCSPISGHRSVSWYQQTPGQGLQFLFEYFSETQRNKGNFPGRFSGRQFSNSRSEMNVSTLELGDSALYLCASSSGDRSREQFFGPGTRLTVL.

The chain employs TRBV6-4 and TRBJ2-6, with TRBD2 matching over 7 bases. The CDR3 is 16 amino acids. Germline CDR1 reads MRHNA; CDR2 reads SNTAGT. V lost 8 bases, J lost 0 bases, and 7 bases stayed unmatched. DNA for the CDR3: TGTGCCAGCCAGCGGGACGGGACCTCTGGGGCCAACGTCCTGACTTTC. Translating gives CASQRDGTSGANVLTF.

V usage is TRBV3-1 (or the pseudogene TRBV3-2) and J usage is TRBJ1-1, with D possibly being TRBD1 (5 bases). The CDR3 is made up of 17 amino acids. The germline V gene encodes CDR1 LGHDT and CDR2 YNNKEL (reference sequence). V lost 4 bases, J lost 3 bases, and 21 bases lay in between. The CDR3 here is CASSPRSRGYSDTEAFF. CDR3 bases: TGTGCCAGCAGCCCCCGAAGTAGGGGCTACAGCGACACTGAAGCTTTCTTT.

The J gene is TRBJ2-3, the V gene TRBV5-1; 9 bases match TRBD2. Germline V gene sequence: CDR1 SGHRS, CDR2 YFSETQ. The CDR3 has 14 residues. Trimming at V came to 7 bases and at J to 2 bases, leaving 5 bases not matched to a gene. The CDR3, as DNA: TGCGCCAGCCTAGCGGGATCGGCCACAGATACGCAGTATTTT. It encodes CASLAGSATDTQYF.

This rearrangement joins TRBV11-3 to TRBJ2-3, with D tentatively TRBD1 (5 bases). This CDR3 contains 14 residues. Trimming took 4 bases from V and 4 from J, leaving 12 bases between them. Germline CDR1 is SGHNT and CDR2 is YENEEA. The CDR3 reads CASSSQGGADTQYF. CDR3 nucleotide sequence: TGTGCCAGCAGCTCCCAGGGTGGGGCAGATACGCAGTATTTT.

A single count supports this clone. This chain joins TRBV15 and TRBJ2-7; 8 bases are a match to TRBD1. J was trimmed by 2 bases and V by 1 base; bases with no gene match: 7. This CDR3 comprises 16 residues. Germline V lookup: CDR1 LNHNV, CDR2 YYDKDF (reference sequence). The CDR3 region is CATSRGIETGAYEQYF. For the CDR3, the DNA is TGTGCCACCAGCAGAGGCATTGAGACAGGGGCCTACGAGCAGTACTTC.

CDR3 sequence reads: CASSVEETRTPLHF. In DNA, the CDR3 is TGTGCCAGCAGCGTTGAGGAGACCCGGACACCCCTCCACTTT. The J gene is TRBJ1-6, the V gene TRBV9; D gene unclear. The V and J ends lost 2 bases and 11 bases respectively, with 14 bases between them. CDR3 length equals 14 residues. Germline values: CDR1 SGDLS, CDR2 YYNGEE.

The chain has TRBV6-6 and TRBJ2-1; 15 bases match TRBD2. CDR3 length: 16 amino acids. The V and J ends lost 2 bases and 9 bases, in that order; junction bases with no gene match: 5. Germline V gene sequence: CDR1 MNHNY, CDR2 SVGAGI (reference sequence). The CDR3 protein is CASSYGTSGGLAEQFF. The CDR3 coding sequence is TGTGCCAGCAGTTACGGGACTAGCGGGGGGCTCGCTGAGCAGTTCTTC.

The chain couples TRBV4-1 to TRBJ1-2, with a tentative D call TRBD1 (5 bases). The V end was cut by 1 base, the J end by 8 bases, with 23 bases between. Germline CDR1 is MGHRA and CDR2 is YSYEKL. CDR3 length equals 17 residues. CDR3 protein: CASSQASGRGTVQGYTF. As DNA, the CDR3 is TGCGCCAGCAGCCAAGCTAGTGGTAGGGGCACTGTGCAAGGCTACACCTTC.

This CDR3 is CASSQGLAYNEQFF. The DNA for the CDR3 is TGCGCCAGCAGCCAAGGACTAGCCTACAATGAGCAGTTCTTC. V and J are TRBV4-1 and TRBJ2-1, with D tentatively TRBD2 (6 bases). CDR3 size: 14 residues. V shed 1 base and J shed 2 bases, with 6 bases lying between them. Germline loops: CDR1 MGHRA, CDR2 YSYEKL.

CDR3 in DNA: TGTGCCAGCAGCGTAGTAGGTGGGGGGGCCAGCAATGAGCAGTTCTTC. This translates into CASSVVGGGASNEQFF. J is TRBJ2-1 and V is TRBV9; D possibly corresponds to TRBD2 (7 bases). Trimming stripped 0 bases from V and 6 bases from J, with 16 bases between. The CDR3 is 16 residues long. Germline loops: CDR1 SGDLS, CDR2 YYNGEE.

The chain has TRBV19 and TRBJ1-1; D is unresolved. This CDR3 has 13 amino acids. With 1 base removed from V and 1 base from J, the gap between germline ends came to 4 bases. The germline gives CDR1 LNHDA, CDR2 SQIVND (reference sequence). The CDR3 region has the DNA TGTGCCAGTAGTATAGGAGCGAACACTGAAGCTTTCTTT. This gives the protein CASSIGANTEAFF.